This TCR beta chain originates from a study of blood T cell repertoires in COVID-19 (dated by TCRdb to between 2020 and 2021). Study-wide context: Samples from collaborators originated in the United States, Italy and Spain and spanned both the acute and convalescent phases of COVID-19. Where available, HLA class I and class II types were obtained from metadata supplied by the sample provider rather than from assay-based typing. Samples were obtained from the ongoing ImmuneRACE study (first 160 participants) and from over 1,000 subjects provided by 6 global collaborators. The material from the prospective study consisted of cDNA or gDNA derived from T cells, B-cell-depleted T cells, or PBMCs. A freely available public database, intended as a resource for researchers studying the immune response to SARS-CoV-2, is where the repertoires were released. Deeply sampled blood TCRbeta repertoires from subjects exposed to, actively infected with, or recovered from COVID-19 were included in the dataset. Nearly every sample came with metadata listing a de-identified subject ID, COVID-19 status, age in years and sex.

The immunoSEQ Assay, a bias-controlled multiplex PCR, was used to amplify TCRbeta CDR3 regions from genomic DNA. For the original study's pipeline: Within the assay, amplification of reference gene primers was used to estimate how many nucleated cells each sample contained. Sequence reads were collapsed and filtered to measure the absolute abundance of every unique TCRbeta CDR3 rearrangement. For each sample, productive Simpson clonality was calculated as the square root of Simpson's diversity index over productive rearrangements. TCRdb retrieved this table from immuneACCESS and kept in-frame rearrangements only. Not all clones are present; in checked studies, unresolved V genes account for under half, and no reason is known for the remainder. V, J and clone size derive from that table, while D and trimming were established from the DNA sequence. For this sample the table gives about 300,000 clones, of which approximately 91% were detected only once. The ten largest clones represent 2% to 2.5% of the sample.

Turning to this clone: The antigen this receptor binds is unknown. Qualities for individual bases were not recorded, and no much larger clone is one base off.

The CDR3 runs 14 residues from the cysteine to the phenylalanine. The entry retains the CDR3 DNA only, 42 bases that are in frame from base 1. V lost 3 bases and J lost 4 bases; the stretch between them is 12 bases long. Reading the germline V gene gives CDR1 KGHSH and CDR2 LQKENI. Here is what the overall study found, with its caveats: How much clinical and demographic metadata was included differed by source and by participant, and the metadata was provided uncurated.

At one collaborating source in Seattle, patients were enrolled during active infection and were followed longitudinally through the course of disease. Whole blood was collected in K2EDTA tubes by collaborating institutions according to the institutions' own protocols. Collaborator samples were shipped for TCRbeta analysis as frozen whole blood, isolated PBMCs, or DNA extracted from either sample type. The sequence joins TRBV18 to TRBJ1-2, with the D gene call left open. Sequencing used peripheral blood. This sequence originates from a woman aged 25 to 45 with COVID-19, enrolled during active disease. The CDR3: CASSPLTATYGYTF. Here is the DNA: TGTGCCAGCTCACCCCTAACCGCAACCTATGGCTACACCTTC.